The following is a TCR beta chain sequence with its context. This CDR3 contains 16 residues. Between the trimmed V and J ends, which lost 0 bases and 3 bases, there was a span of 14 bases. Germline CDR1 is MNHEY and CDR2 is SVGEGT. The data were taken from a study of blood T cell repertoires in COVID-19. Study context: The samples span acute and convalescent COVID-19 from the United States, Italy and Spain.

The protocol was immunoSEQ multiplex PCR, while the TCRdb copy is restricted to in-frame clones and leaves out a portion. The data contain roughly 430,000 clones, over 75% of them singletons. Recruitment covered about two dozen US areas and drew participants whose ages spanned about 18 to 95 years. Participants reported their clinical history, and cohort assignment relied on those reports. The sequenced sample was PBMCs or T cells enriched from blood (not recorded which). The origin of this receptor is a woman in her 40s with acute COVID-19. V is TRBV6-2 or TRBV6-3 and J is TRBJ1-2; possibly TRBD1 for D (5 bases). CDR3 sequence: CASSYSKVAGDYGYTF. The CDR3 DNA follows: TGTGCCAGCAGTTACTCGAAAGTTGCGGGGGACTATGGCTACACCTTC.